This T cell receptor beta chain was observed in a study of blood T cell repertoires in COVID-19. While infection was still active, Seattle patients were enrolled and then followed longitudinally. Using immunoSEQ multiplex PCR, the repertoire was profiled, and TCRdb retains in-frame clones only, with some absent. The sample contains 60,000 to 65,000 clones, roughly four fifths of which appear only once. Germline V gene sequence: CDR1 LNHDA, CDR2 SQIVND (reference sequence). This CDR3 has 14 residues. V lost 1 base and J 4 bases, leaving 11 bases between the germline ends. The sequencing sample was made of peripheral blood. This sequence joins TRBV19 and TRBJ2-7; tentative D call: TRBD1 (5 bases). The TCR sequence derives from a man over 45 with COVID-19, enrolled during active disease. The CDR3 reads CASSIGARAYEQYF. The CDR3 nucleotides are TGTGCCAGTAGTATAGGGGCCAGGGCATACGAGCAGTACTTC. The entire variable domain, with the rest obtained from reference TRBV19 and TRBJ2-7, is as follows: DGGITQSPKYLFRKEGQNVTLSCEQNLNHDAMYWYRQDPGQGLRLIYYSQIVNDFQKGDIAEGYSVSREKKESFPLTVTSAQKNPTAFYLCASSIGARAYEQYFGPGTRLTVT.